Sequencing of this TCR beta chain was carried out in a study of blood T cell repertoires in COVID-19. As for the study in general: COVID-19 samples from acute and convalescent phases originated in the United States, Italy and Spain. T cells, B-cell-depleted T cells, or PBMCs supplied cDNA or gDNA.

As originally analysed: Using reference gene primer amplification, nucleated cell counts were estimated. Produced via immunoSEQ multiplex PCR; TCRdb's table is partial and in-frame only. V and J calls and clone size are given by that table; D and trimming were obtained from the DNA. The profile shows more than 120,000 clones, roughly 87% of them singletons. CDR1 is LNHDA, CDR2 SQIVND, per germline (reference sequence). Trimming left V 7 bases short and J 4 bases short, with 13 bases between. The CDR3 totals 13 residues. This TCR was recovered from a woman aged 45-65 years with acute or convalescent COVID-19. The chain employs TRBV19 and TRBJ2-5, with D maybe TRBD1 (5 bases). The source material was peripheral blood. This chain's CDR3 is CASKPGPGETQYF. The DNA of the CDR3 is TGTGCCAGTAAGCCAGGGCCGGGAGAGACCCAGTACTTC.